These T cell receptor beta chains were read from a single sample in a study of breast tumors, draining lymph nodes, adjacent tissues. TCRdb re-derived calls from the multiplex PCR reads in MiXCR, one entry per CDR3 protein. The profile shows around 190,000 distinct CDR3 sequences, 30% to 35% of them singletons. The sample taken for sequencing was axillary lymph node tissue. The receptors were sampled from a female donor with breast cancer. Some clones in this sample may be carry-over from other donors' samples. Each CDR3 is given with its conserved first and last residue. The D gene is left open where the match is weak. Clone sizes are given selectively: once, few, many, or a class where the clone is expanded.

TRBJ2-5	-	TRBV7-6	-	CASSLDVLGTQYF	TGTGCCAGCAGCTTAGACGTGTTGGGGACCCAGTACTTC
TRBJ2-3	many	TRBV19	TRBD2	CASTQRGVGDTQYF	TGTGCCAGTACCCAGCGGGGGGTAGGAGATACGCAGTATTTT
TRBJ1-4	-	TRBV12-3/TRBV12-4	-	CASRDFAEKLFF	TGTGCCAGCAGGGACTTTGCCGAAAAACTGTTTTTT
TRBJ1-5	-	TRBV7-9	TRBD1	CASSPTGVYNQPQHF	TGTGCCAGCAGCCCGACAGGGGTATACAATCAGCCCCAGCATTTT
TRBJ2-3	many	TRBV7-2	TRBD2	CASSFQSSGIADTQYF	TGTGCCAGCAGCTTCCAGTCTAGCGGGATTGCAGATACGCAGTATTTT
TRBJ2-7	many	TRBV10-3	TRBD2	CAISRGGGRTSYEQYF	TGTGCCATCAGCAGAGGTGGCGGGAGGACCTCCTACGAGCAGTACTTC
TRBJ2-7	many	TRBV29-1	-	CSVEDGTSYEQYF	TGCAGCGTTGAAGACGGGACAAGCTACGAGCAGTACTTC
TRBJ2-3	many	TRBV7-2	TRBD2	CASSPQRGDTQYF	TGTGCCAGCAGTCCCCAGCGGGGAGATACGCAGTATTTT
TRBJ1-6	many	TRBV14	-	CASSQDWTVNSPLHF	TGTGCCAGCAGCCAAGATTGGACAGTTAATTCACCCCTCCACTTT
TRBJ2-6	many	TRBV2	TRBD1	CATPRDRALSGANVLTF	TGTGCCACCCCCCGGGACAGGGCCCTCTCTGGGGCCAACGTCCTGACTTTC
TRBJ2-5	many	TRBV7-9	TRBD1	CASSMGQGNQETQYF	TGTGCCAGCAGTATGGGACAGGGGAACCAAGAGACCCAGTACTTC
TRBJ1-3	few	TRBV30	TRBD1	CAWSGRQGSVFRGNTIYF	TGTGCCTGGAGCGGTCGACAGGGGAGCGTTTTTCGTGGAAACACCATATATTTT